The rows below give T cell receptor beta chains drawn from one sample of a study of spatial heterogeneity in lung cancer. TCRdb reanalysed the 5' RACE reads using MiXCR and keeps one entry per CDR3 protein. The data contain 15,000 to 20,000 distinct CDR3 sequences, 5.5% to 8% of them singletons. This specimen was lung tumor tissue, taken at surgery. The receptors stem from a female donor with early-stage non-small cell lung cancer. Each CDR3 is given with its conserved first and last residue. The order of the fields is D gene, J gene, V gene, clone size, CDR3 protein, CDR3 DNA. D genes are given only for firm matches. Clone size appears in some rows only: once, few, many, or a class for an expanded clone.

d_call: -; j_call: TRBJ2-3; v_call: TRBV29-1; clone_size: -; cdr3_aa: CSTNTDTQYF; cdr3_nt: TGCAGCACCAACACCGATACGCAGTATTTT
d_call: -; j_call: TRBJ1-5; v_call: TRBV7-2; clone_size: many; cdr3_aa: CASSLAAGPYQPQHF; cdr3_nt: TGTGCCAGCAGCTTGGCTGCGGGACCGTATCAGCCCCAGCATTTT
d_call: -; j_call: TRBJ2-7; v_call: TRBV28; clone_size: many; cdr3_aa: CASNRNSYEQYF; cdr3_nt: TGTGCCAGCAACAGAAATTCCTACGAGCAGTACTTC
d_call: TRBD1; j_call: TRBJ2-6; v_call: TRBV28; clone_size: few; cdr3_aa: CASSTTGFEANVLTF; cdr3_nt: TGTGCCAGCAGTACGACAGGGTTCGAGGCCAACGTCCTGACTTTC
d_call: TRBD1; j_call: TRBJ1-1; v_call: TRBV20-1; clone_size: many; cdr3_aa: CSAVTGGPNTEAFF; cdr3_nt: TGCAGTGCTGTTACAGGGGGCCCGAACACTGAAGCTTTCTTT
d_call: -; j_call: TRBJ1-6; v_call: TRBV6-6; clone_size: many; cdr3_aa: CASSYGGGSSPLHF; cdr3_nt: TGTGCCAGCAGTTACGGCGGGGGCAGTTCACCCCTCCACTTT
d_call: -; j_call: TRBJ2-3; v_call: TRBV12-3/TRBV12-4; clone_size: few; cdr3_aa: CASSIQSGADTQYF; cdr3_nt: TGTGCCAGCAGTATACAATCAGGGGCAGATACGCAGTATTTT
d_call: -; j_call: TRBJ1-1; v_call: TRBV12-3/TRBV12-4; clone_size: -; cdr3_aa: CASSLGGETEAFF; cdr3_nt: TGTGCCAGCAGTTTAGGGGGGGAGACTGAAGCTTTCTTT
d_call: -; j_call: TRBJ2-2; v_call: TRBV11-2; clone_size: few; cdr3_aa: CASSLDQRASIWSGELFF; cdr3_nt: TGTGCCAGCAGCTTAGATCAAAGGGCCTCCATCTGGTCCGGGGAGCTGTTTTTT
d_call: -; j_call: TRBJ2-6; v_call: TRBV5-6; clone_size: -; cdr3_aa: CATTAGRSGANVLTF; cdr3_nt: TGTGCCACCACGGCCGGTCGCTCTGGGGCCAACGTCCTGACTTTC
d_call: -; j_call: TRBJ2-7; v_call: TRBV12-3/TRBV12-4; clone_size: many; cdr3_aa: CASRQGHYEQYF; cdr3_nt: TGTGCCAGCAGACAGGGCCACTACGAGCAGTACTTC
d_call: -; j_call: TRBJ2-2; v_call: TRBV5-1; clone_size: many; cdr3_aa: CASSLQGNTGELFF; cdr3_nt: TGCGCCAGCAGCCTACAGGGTAACACCGGGGAGCTGTTTTTT
d_call: TRBD2; j_call: TRBJ2-2; v_call: TRBV27; clone_size: -; cdr3_aa: CASSKNSGANTGELFF; cdr3_nt: TGTGCCAGCAGTAAAAATAGCGGGGCGAACACCGGGGAGCTGTTTTTT
d_call: -; j_call: TRBJ2-7; v_call: TRBV6-5; clone_size: many; cdr3_aa: CASSLATANYEQYF; cdr3_nt: TGTGCCAGCAGCCTAGCTACAGCTAACTACGAGCAGTACTTC
d_call: -; j_call: TRBJ1-5; v_call: TRBV20-1; clone_size: -; cdr3_aa: CSASAGNWNQPQHF; cdr3_nt: TGCAGTGCTAGTGCGGGGAACTGGAATCAGCCCCAGCATTTT
d_call: TRBD2; j_call: TRBJ2-1; v_call: TRBV20-1; clone_size: few; cdr3_aa: CSARAIAGARSYNEQFF; cdr3_nt: TGCAGTGCTAGAGCCATAGCGGGGGCCCGCTCCTACAATGAGCAGTTCTTC
d_call: -; j_call: TRBJ2-1; v_call: TRBV20-1; clone_size: many; cdr3_aa: CSAGGLNNEQFF; cdr3_nt: TGCAGTGCTGGGGGACTCAACAATGAGCAGTTCTTC
d_call: TRBD2; j_call: TRBJ2-7; v_call: TRBV7-2; clone_size: many; cdr3_aa: CASSLVAGGPLEQYF; cdr3_nt: TGTGCCAGCAGCTTAGTGGCGGGAGGGCCCTTGGAGCAGTACTTC
d_call: TRBD2; j_call: TRBJ2-7; v_call: TRBV28; clone_size: many; cdr3_aa: CASSPGGHTYEQYF; cdr3_nt: TGTGCCAGCAGCCCGGGAGGTCACACCTACGAGCAGTACTTC
d_call: TRBD1; j_call: TRBJ1-1; v_call: TRBV6-5; clone_size: many; cdr3_aa: CASSSRTGNTEAFF; cdr3_nt: TGTGCCAGCAGTTCCCGGACAGGGAACACTGAAGCTTTCTTT
d_call: TRBD1; j_call: TRBJ2-1; v_call: TRBV10-1; clone_size: many; cdr3_aa: CASSESTGTGNEQFF; cdr3_nt: TGCGCCAGCAGTGAGTCGACGGGGACAGGCAATGAGCAGTTCTTC
d_call: -; j_call: TRBJ2-5; v_call: TRBV7-3; clone_size: many; cdr3_aa: CASSPGGRSQETQYF; cdr3_nt: TGTGCCAGCAGCCCGGGTGGCAGAAGCCAAGAGACCCAGTACTTC
d_call: -; j_call: TRBJ1-1; v_call: TRBV18; clone_size: many; cdr3_aa: CASSPQENTEAFF; cdr3_nt: TGTGCCAGCTCACCTCAGGAGAACACTGAAGCTTTCTTT
d_call: -; j_call: TRBJ1-5; v_call: TRBV6-1; clone_size: many; cdr3_aa: CASRSGRQPQHF; cdr3_nt: TGTGCCAGCAGATCAGGACGTCAGCCCCAGCATTTT
d_call: -; j_call: TRBJ2-5; v_call: TRBV7-2; clone_size: -; cdr3_aa: CASSLSSGRQETQYF; cdr3_nt: TGTGCCAGCAGCTTAAGCTCGGGACGGCAAGAGACCCAGTACTTC
d_call: TRBD1; j_call: TRBJ1-5; v_call: TRBV7-2; clone_size: many; cdr3_aa: CASSLGGTGRNQPQHF; cdr3_nt: TGTGCCAGCAGCTTGGGAGGGACAGGGCGTAATCAGCCCCAGCATTTT
d_call: -; j_call: TRBJ1-5; v_call: TRBV29-1; clone_size: many; cdr3_aa: CSVGGRNQPQHF; cdr3_nt: TGCAGCGTTGGGGGACGCAATCAGCCCCAGCATTTT
d_call: -; j_call: TRBJ2-7; v_call: TRBV2; clone_size: many; cdr3_aa: CASSDEGITYEQYF; cdr3_nt: TGTGCCAGCAGTGATGAGGGGATTACCTACGAGCAGTACTTC
d_call: -; j_call: TRBJ1-1; v_call: TRBV12-3/TRBV12-4; clone_size: many; cdr3_aa: CASSFGREAFF; cdr3_nt: TGTGCCAGCAGTTTTGGCCGAGAAGCTTTCTTT
d_call: TRBD2; j_call: TRBJ2-3; v_call: TRBV5-4; clone_size: many; cdr3_aa: CASSSGLAGSTDTQYF; cdr3_nt: TGTGCCAGCAGCTCGGGACTAGCGGGAAGCACAGATACGCAGTATTTT
d_call: -; j_call: TRBJ2-7; v_call: TRBV3-1; clone_size: few; cdr3_aa: CASSQRTGNPRWEQYF; cdr3_nt: TGTGCCAGCAGCCAACGAACCGGGAATCCACGATGGGAGCAGTACTTC
d_call: -; j_call: TRBJ2-7; v_call: TRBV28; clone_size: many; cdr3_aa: CASMRQQGGWDEQYF; cdr3_nt: TGTGCCAGCATGAGGCAGCAGGGGGGATGGGACGAGCAGTACTTC
d_call: TRBD1; j_call: TRBJ2-5; v_call: TRBV24-1; clone_size: many; cdr3_aa: CATGGQGVETQYF; cdr3_nt: TGTGCTACGGGTGGACAGGGTGTAGAGACCCAGTACTTC
d_call: TRBD1; j_call: TRBJ1-2; v_call: TRBV7-2; clone_size: medium-sized; cdr3_aa: CASSLVAGGNYGYTF; cdr3_nt: TGTGCCAGCAGCTTAGTAGCAGGGGGGAACTATGGCTACACCTTC
d_call: TRBD2; j_call: TRBJ2-1; v_call: TRBV12-3/TRBV12-4; clone_size: -; cdr3_aa: CASSLGGSGSSYNEQFF; cdr3_nt: TGTGCCAGCAGTTTAGGTGGTAGCGGGAGCTCCTACAATGAGCAGTTCTTC
d_call: -; j_call: TRBJ1-3; v_call: TRBV9; clone_size: -; cdr3_aa: CASSAYPGRQAAGNTIYF; cdr3_nt: TGTGCCAGCAGCGCCTACCCGGGCAGGCAAGCAGCTGGAAACACCATATATTTT
d_call: -; j_call: TRBJ2-2; v_call: TRBV7-2; clone_size: many; cdr3_aa: CASSFSNTGELFF; cdr3_nt: TGTGCCAGCAGCTTCTCGAACACCGGGGAGCTGTTTTTT
d_call: -; j_call: TRBJ2-7; v_call: TRBV7-8; clone_size: many; cdr3_aa: CASSSGSREQYF; cdr3_nt: TGTGCCAGCAGCTCTGGATCTCGGGAGCAGTACTTC
d_call: -; j_call: TRBJ1-5; v_call: TRBV20-1; clone_size: many; cdr3_aa: CSASPRGAAALLKAQHF; cdr3_nt: TGCAGTGCTAGTCCCCGCGGGGCCGCTGCTCTGTTAAAGGCCCAGCATTTT
d_call: -; j_call: TRBJ2-5; v_call: TRBV10-3; clone_size: once; cdr3_aa: CAISESDLYLQETQNF; cdr3_nt: TGTGCCATCAGTGAGTCCGACCTTTACCTACAAGAGACCCAGAACTTC
d_call: TRBD2; j_call: TRBJ2-2; v_call: TRBV5-1; clone_size: many; cdr3_aa: CASSFWAGDGTGELFF; cdr3_nt: TGCGCCAGCAGCTTCTGGGCGGGAGACGGGACCGGGGAGCTGTTTTTT
d_call: -; j_call: TRBJ2-7; v_call: TRBV7-2; clone_size: many; cdr3_aa: CASSSLWGGEQYF; cdr3_nt: TGTGCCAGCAGCTCTCTTTGGGGCGGCGAGCAGTACTTC
d_call: -; j_call: TRBJ1-1; v_call: TRBV25-1; clone_size: many; cdr3_aa: CASSEIYGSAFF; cdr3_nt: TGTGCCAGCAGTGAAATCTACGGGTCGGCTTTCTTT
d_call: -; j_call: TRBJ2-7; v_call: TRBV6-5; clone_size: many; cdr3_aa: CASRFRGGTVSEQYF; cdr3_nt: TGTGCCAGCAGGTTTAGGGGGGGGACAGTCTCCGAGCAGTACTTC
d_call: TRBD2; j_call: TRBJ2-1; v_call: TRBV6-5; clone_size: many; cdr3_aa: CASSRLAGGPEQFF; cdr3_nt: TGTGCCAGCAGTCGACTAGCGGGAGGGCCTGAGCAGTTCTTC
d_call: TRBD1; j_call: TRBJ2-7; v_call: TRBV29-1; clone_size: many; cdr3_aa: CSVSDRGEQYF; cdr3_nt: TGCAGCGTTTCCGACAGGGGCGAGCAGTACTTC
d_call: TRBD1; j_call: TRBJ1-2; v_call: TRBV10-3; clone_size: few; cdr3_aa: CAISDRTGDGYTF; cdr3_nt: TGTGCCATCAGTGATAGGACAGGGGATGGCTACACCTTC
d_call: -; j_call: TRBJ2-4; v_call: TRBV14; clone_size: many; cdr3_aa: CASSQEGMENPLDIQYF; cdr3_nt: TGTGCCAGCAGCCAAGAGGGTATGGAAAACCCCCTTGACATTCAGTACTTC
d_call: -; j_call: TRBJ2-2; v_call: TRBV11-2; clone_size: many; cdr3_aa: CASSPFEGTGELFF; cdr3_nt: TGTGCCAGCAGCCCGTTCGAGGGTACCGGGGAGCTGTTTTTT
d_call: -; j_call: TRBJ2-3; v_call: TRBV6-5; clone_size: -; cdr3_aa: CASGVEGSTDTQYF; cdr3_nt: TGTGCCAGCGGGGTAGAGGGGAGTACAGATACGCAGTATTTT
d_call: TRBD1; j_call: TRBJ2-7; v_call: TRBV5-1; clone_size: many; cdr3_aa: CASSAGTGYYEQYF; cdr3_nt: TGCGCCAGCAGCGCCGGGACAGGCTACTACGAGCAGTACTTC
d_call: -; j_call: TRBJ1-2; v_call: TRBV5-1; clone_size: -; cdr3_aa: CASSRDYNYGYTF; cdr3_nt: TGCGCCAGCAGCCGGGACTATAACTATGGCTACACCTTC
d_call: -; j_call: TRBJ1-1; v_call: TRBV10-3; clone_size: medium-sized; cdr3_aa: CASAPIQGHLPTEAFF; cdr3_nt: TGTGCCAGCGCGCCTATACAGGGTCACCTCCCCACTGAAGCTTTCTTT
d_call: -; j_call: TRBJ2-6; v_call: TRBV7-8; clone_size: many; cdr3_aa: CASSHRRVAGANVLTF; cdr3_nt: TGTGCCAGCAGCCACAGAAGGGTGGCCGGGGCCAACGTCCTGACTTTC
d_call: -; j_call: TRBJ2-2; v_call: TRBV11-3; clone_size: many; cdr3_aa: CASSLRGNTGELFF; cdr3_nt: TGTGCCAGCAGCTTAAGAGGGAACACCGGGGAGCTGTTTTTT
d_call: -; j_call: TRBJ1-5; v_call: TRBV6-1; clone_size: many; cdr3_aa: CASRGGSYSNQPQHF; cdr3_nt: TGTGCCAGCCGTGGAGGGAGCTATAGCAATCAGCCCCAGCATTTT
d_call: TRBD2; j_call: TRBJ2-3; v_call: TRBV29-1; clone_size: many; cdr3_aa: CSVGTSGRNTQYF; cdr3_nt: TGCAGCGTGGGGACTAGCGGGAGAAATACGCAGTATTTT
d_call: -; j_call: TRBJ2-3; v_call: TRBV7-2; clone_size: many; cdr3_aa: CASSLALRGPRTDTQYF; cdr3_nt: TGTGCCAGCAGCTTAGCGTTGCGGGGACCACGCACAGATACGCAGTATTTT